One sample yielded the 27 T cell receptor beta chains listed below, sequenced in a study of blood T cell repertoires in COVID-19. Assay: immunoSEQ multiplex PCR; the TCRdb copy retains only in-frame clones and omits some. The sample carries 150,000 or so clones, roughly four fifths recorded once. The sample was peripheral blood. The source is a woman aged 80 or older with acute or convalescent COVID-19.

This clone has a single count. The genes are TRBV6-5 and TRBJ2-5; TRBD2 matches 8 bases. There are 15 residues in the CDR3. Germline values: CDR1 MNHEY, CDR2 SVGAGI. After removal of 0 bases from V and 6 bases from J, the junction contained 6 bases not matched to a gene. The CDR3 spells CASSYSRLAGQTQYF. CDR3 sequence (DNA): TGTGCCAGCAGTTACTCCCGGTTAGCGGGGCAGACCCAGTACTTC.

The J gene is TRBJ1-4, the V gene TRBV5-6; D ambiguous. Trimming removed 6 bases at V and 7 bases at J, with 19 bases between. This CDR3 has 15 residues. Germline lookup yields CDR1 SGHDT and CDR2 YYEEEE. The CDR3: CASTKPGTRGEKLFF. The CDR3 DNA follows: TGTGCCAGCACCAAACCGGGAACTCGGGGTGAAAAACTGTTTTTT.

Written as DNA, the CDR3 is TGCGCCAGCAGCCAATCTAGCGGGGGTCGAGAGACCCAGTACTTC. It translates to CASSQSSGGRETQYF. The V gene is TRBV4-3, the J gene TRBJ2-5; the match to TRBD2 covers 10 bases. Germline V gives CDR1 LGHNA, CDR2 YSLEER. J was trimmed by 4 bases and V by 2 bases; bases with no gene match: 4. The CDR3 has 15 amino acids.

The chain has TRBV5-4 and TRBJ1-6, with 7 bases that match TRBD1. This CDR3 comprises 15 residues. V shed 3 bases, J shed 14 bases, and the junction held 14 bases outside the gene matches. Germline values: CDR1 SGHNT, CDR2 YYREEE (reference sequence). This chain's CDR3 is CASSYGQAKSQTLHF. Here the CDR3 DNA reads TGTGCCAGCAGCTACGGACAGGCCAAGTCACAGACCCTCCACTTT.

The V gene is TRBV14, the J gene TRBJ2-1, with 9 nucleotides matching TRBD2. Per germline, CDR1 SGHDN and CDR2 FVKESK. The CDR3 sequence is 19 residues long. The V and J ends lost 1 base and 2 bases, in that order; junction bases with no gene match: 12. CDR3 in DNA: TGTGCCAGCAGCCAAGTCGGACCCTTGGCGGGAGGGGCCTACAATGAGCAGTTCTTC. Translating it yields CASSQVGPLAGGAYNEQFF.

The genes are TRBV4-3 and TRBJ2-3, with 7 positions matching TRBD2. The V gene end was trimmed by 4 bases and the J gene end by 4 bases; junction bases not matched to a gene: 8. The CDR3 is 15 amino acids. The germline V gene encodes CDR1 LGHNA and CDR2 YSLEER. CDR3: CASSLLKGGADTQYF. The CDR3, as DNA: TGCGCCAGCAGCCTCCTCAAGGGAGGGGCAGATACGCAGTATTTT.

The rearrangement joins TRBV5-4 to TRBJ2-5; D call uncertain. The V end lost 0 bases, the J end lost 7 bases, and 13 bases lay between the germline ends. The CDR3 extends over 14 amino acids. The germline gives CDR1 SGHNT, CDR2 YYREEE (reference sequence). The CDR3 spells CASSLDGLLLTQYF. The DNA of the CDR3 is TGTGCCAGCAGCTTGGATGGCCTTCTTCTGACCCAGTACTTC.

The chain is built from TRBV11-2 and TRBJ2-2; TRBD2 matches 13 bases. The J segment lost 6 bases and the V segment lost 1 base, leaving 2 bases of the junction unmatched. Germline-derived CDR1 and CDR2 are SGHAT and FQNNGV. The CDR3 runs 16 residues. CDR3 sequence (DNA): TGTGCCAGCAGCTTAGCAGGACTAGCGGGAGCCGGGGAGCTGTTTTTT. Its translation is CASSLAGLAGAGELFF.

This clone was counted once. The V gene is TRBV27, the J gene TRBJ1-1; the D is unclear. CDR1 is MNHEY, CDR2 SMNVEV, per germline (reference sequence). Between the trimmed V and J ends, which lost 2 bases and 6 bases, there was a span of 13 bases. The CDR3 spans 14 residues. The CDR3 here is CASSLNSPVAEAFF. The CDR3 nucleotides read TGTGCCAGCAGTTTAAACTCTCCGGTGGCTGAAGCTTTCTTT.

This clone has just a few counts. This rearrangement joins TRBV11-2 to TRBJ2-1; 8 nucleotides agree with TRBD1. V dropped 1 base and J dropped 3; count of bases not matched to a gene: 5. Germline V gives CDR1 SGHAT, CDR2 FQNNGV. The CDR3 totals 16 residues. The CDR3 loop reads CASSLVLGQDYNEQFF. CDR3 sequence (DNA): TGTGCCAGCAGCTTAGTTCTGGGACAGGACTACAATGAGCAGTTCTTC.

This chain links TRBV19 with TRBJ2-7, with D unclear. Germline-derived CDR1 and CDR2 are LNHDA and SQIVND (reference sequence). CDR3 length equals 13 residues. Trimming took 7 bases from V and 2 from J, leaving 12 bases between them. CDR3 protein: CASKAPDTYEQYF. The CDR3 DNA sequence: TGTGCCAGTAAAGCCCCAGACACCTACGAGCAGTACTTC.

This clone came up a few times. For the CDR3, the DNA is TGTGCCAGCAGCTTAGGACAGGGAAGTCAGCCCCAGCATTTT. As protein: CASSLGQGSQPQHF. The chain employs TRBV7-2 and TRBJ1-5; 7 positions match TRBD1. The length of the CDR3 is 14 residues. Germline CDR1 reads SGHTA; CDR2 reads FQGNSA. V gave up 1 base and J gave up 6 bases; unmatched junction bases: 3. Complete variable domain (other parts from reference TRBV7-2 and TRBJ1-5): GAGVSQSPSNKVTEKGKDVELRCDPISGHTALYWYRQSLGQGLEFLIYFQGNSAPDKSGLPSDRFSAERTGGSVSTLTIQRTQQEDSAVYLCASSLGQGSQPQHFGDGTRLSIL.

This chain links TRBV23-1 with TRBJ2-2; 11 bases are shared with TRBD1. TRBV23-1 is an open reading frame, and its role is uncertain. After removal of 3 bases from V and 7 bases from J, the junction contained 22 bases not matched to a gene. This CDR3 is 21 amino acids long. The CDR3 sequence is CASSHPFIIRPRTGGHGELFF. The CDR3 DNA reads as TGCGCCAGCAGTCACCCTTTTATCATTAGACCCCGGACAGGGGGCCACGGGGAGCTGTTTTTT.

V and J are TRBV2 and TRBJ1-5; TRBD1 aligns across 7 bases. CDR1 and CDR2 from the germline V gene are SNHLY and FYNNEI. The CDR3 is made up of 20 amino acids. V lost 1 base, J lost 1 base, and 16 bases stayed unmatched. The CDR3 DNA reads TGTGCCAGCAGTGAAGTCTCCCCGGGACAGAGGGGAATCAGCAATCAGCCCCAGCATTTT. Protein sequence: CASSEVSPGQRGISNQPQHF.

The chain combines TRBV18 with TRBJ1-1, with TRBD1 as a possible D gene (6 bases). Trimming removed 3 bases from V and 1 base from J, with 12 bases in between. The germline CDR1 and CDR2 sequences are KGHSH and LQKENI. The CDR3 has 15 amino acids. DNA of the CDR3: TGTGCCAGCTCACCTGTACAGGGATCGAACACTGAAGCTTTCTTT. Translation gives CASSPVQGSNTEAFF.

The CDR3: CASQTAPNEKLFF. The CDR3 DNA sequence: TGTGCCAGCCAGACAGCCCCTAATGAAAAACTGTTTTTT. The rearrangement joins TRBV19 to TRBJ1-4; D perhaps matches TRBD1 (5 bases). This CDR3 has 13 amino acids. Germline V CDR1 and CDR2: LNHDA, SQIVND (reference sequence). V was trimmed by 9 bases and J by 3 bases, leaving 11 bases between them.

In this sample, this clone turned up a few times. The chain combines TRBV10-3 with TRBJ2-3; a possible D gene is TRBD2 (5 bases). Trimming cost V 7 bases and J 2 bases, with 13 bases left between them. Germline V gives CDR1 ENHRY, CDR2 SYGVKD. This CDR3 comprises 14 residues. The DNA of the CDR3 is TGTGCCATCAAGGGAGCGTATGTCACAGATACGCAGTATTTT. This sequence encodes CAIKGAYVTDTQYF.

This chain links TRBV10-3 with TRBJ2-2; TRBD1 might be the D (5 bases). The length of the CDR3 is 14 residues. V gave up 4 bases and J gave up 1 base, with 7 bases separating them. Germline CDR1 is ENHRY and CDR2 is SYGVKD. CDR3: CAISGRGNTGELFF. CDR3 DNA sequence: TGTGCCATCAGTGGAAGGGGGAACACCGGGGAGCTGTTTTTT.

The J gene is TRBJ2-5, the V gene TRBV11-2; D is possibly TRBD2 (6 bases). The CDR3 contains 13 residues. Trimming stripped 3 bases from V and 5 bases from J, with 10 bases between. The germline gives CDR1 SGHAT, CDR2 FQNNGV. The CDR3 DNA is TGTGCCAGCAGCTTGAGCGCGGGGGAGACCCAGTACTTC. This codes for CASSLSAGETQYF.

The gene calls are TRBV6-5 and TRBJ1-6; D gene unclear. Germline V gives CDR1 MNHEY, CDR2 SVGAGI. This CDR3 comprises 15 residues. V dropped 2 bases and J dropped 7 bases, with 12 bases sitting between them. CDR3 sequence: CASSYSSGINSPLHF. CDR3 bases: TGTGCCAGCAGTTACAGTTCAGGTATAAATTCACCCCTCCACTTT.

The rearrangement joins TRBV11-2 to TRBJ2-1, with TRBD1 matching 8 bases. This CDR3 comprises 14 residues. CDR1 is SGHAT, CDR2 FQNNGV, per germline. V was pared by 8 bases and J by 2 bases, with 5 bases of the junction left unmatched. CDR3 in DNA: TGTGCCAGCTCAGGGGGCACCCCCTACAATGAGCAGTTCTTC. It codes for CASSGGTPYNEQFF.

The rearrangement links TRBV9 to TRBJ2-7; 13 bases agree with TRBD2. The CDR3 is made up of 16 amino acids. The V segment lost 0 bases and the J segment 0 bases; nucleotides outside the gene matches: 0. CDR1 is SGDLS and CDR2 is YYNGEE in the germline V gene. In DNA, the CDR3 is TGTGCCAGCAGCGTAGGACTAGCGGGGGGCTCCTACGAGCAGTACTTC. This gives the protein CASSVGLAGGSYEQYF.

J is TRBJ1-1 and V is TRBV5-1; D remains unclear. The CDR3 has 16 residues. In germline, CDR1 is SGHRS, CDR2 YFSETQ. V lost 0 bases and J lost 0, with 12 bases in between. The CDR3 sequence is CASSLGQTFMNTEAFF. CDR3 in DNA: TGCGCCAGCAGCTTGGGTCAGACTTTCATGAACACTGAAGCTTTCTTT.

The chain links TRBV4-1 to TRBJ2-1; the match to TRBD2 covers 9 bases. The CDR3 covers 20 residues. Germline assignment: CDR1 MGHRA and CDR2 YSYEKL. Trimming took 1 base from V and 0 from J; bases not matched to a gene: 13. The CDR3 nucleotides are TGCGCCAGCAGCCAAGTCCGAAGTCGACTAGCGGCCAGCTCCTACAATGAGCAGTTCTTC. It is translated as CASSQVRSRLAASSYNEQFF.

The rearrangement links TRBV18 to TRBJ2-7; possible D gene TRBD2, 5 bases. CDR1 and CDR2 from the germline V gene are KGHSH and LQKENI. This CDR3 region has 13 residues. The germline V and J ends were trimmed by 3 bases and 8 bases, with 14 bases remaining between them. The CDR3 coding sequence is TGTGCCAGCTCACCGGAAGGACTCCTCAAGCAGTACTTC. Its translation is CASSPEGLLKQYF.

Many counts were recorded for this clone. The J gene is TRBJ1-2, the V gene TRBV5-1; D not certain. The CDR3 spans 13 residues. V was cut by 2 bases and J by 4 bases, with 9 bases left in between. CDR1 and CDR2 (germline): SGHRS, YFSETQ. The CDR3 DNA reads TGCGCCAGCAGCTTAGAGGGCTTCTATGGCTACACCTTC. This sequence encodes CASSLEGFYGYTF.

This clone showed up many times. The CDR3 reads CASSLGYRSRNQPQHF. CDR3 in DNA: TGTGCCAGCAGTTTAGGGTACAGGTCCCGCAATCAGCCCCAGCATTTT. V gene TRBV28 combines with J gene TRBJ1-5; TRBD1 might be the D (5 bases). The CDR3 has 16 residues. Trimming took 2 bases from V and 2 from J, leaving 13 bases between them. CDR1 and CDR2 from the germline V gene are MDHEN and SYDVKM.